The 21 T cell receptor beta chains given below trace back to one sample, sequenced in a study of CD8+ T cells in alopecia areata. In each case, RNA was isolated and then reverse transcribed into cDNA as the sequencing template. TCRdb's table, derived via immunoSEQ multiplex PCR, lists solely in-frame clones and lacks some. The sample holds about 100,000 clones, 44% seen once. Treatment defined: oral pan-JAK inhibitor, 5-10 mg twice daily. Sequenced material: CD8+ T cells sorted from blood, taken at week 24, from a patient treated with tofacitinib. These TCRs come from a human donor with alopecia areata.

This clone was seen a few times. This sequence joins TRBV6-4 and TRBJ2-2, with TRBD1 identical over 10 bases. Per the germline V gene, CDR1 is MRHNA and CDR2 is SNTAGT. Trimming took 0 bases from V and 5 from J; bases not matched to a gene: 0. The CDR3 is 15 amino acids. CDR3 DNA: TGTGCCAGCAGTGACTCGGGACAGGGGACCGGGGAGCTGTTTTTT. Its protein is CASSDSGQGTGELFF.

This clone has a handful of counts. For the CDR3, the DNA is TGTGCCAGCAGTTTACGATCGGGGAATGAGCAGTTCTTC. The encoded protein is CASSLRSGNEQFF. This sequence joins TRBV27 and TRBJ2-1, with D perhaps TRBD2 (5 bases). In germline, CDR1 is MNHEY, CDR2 SMNVEV (reference sequence). CDR3 length equals 13 residues. Trimming removed 2 bases from V and 7 bases from J, with 9 bases in between.

A remark on this clone: The limits of the CDR3 on the DNA are not certain, so only TCRdb's listed CDR3 is given. The rearrangement uses TRBV4-1 and TRBJ2-5. The CDR3 is 14 residues long, ends included. Germline V gene lookup returns CDR1 MGHRA and CDR2 YSYEKL. The chain's CDR3 is CASSHSGRAETQYF.

V is TRBV27 and J is TRBJ2-2; TRBD2 matches 9 bases. J gave up 3 bases and V 3 bases, and 8 bases lay outside the gene matches. The CDR3 sequence is 17 residues long. Germline V CDR1 and CDR2: MNHEY, SMNVEV (reference sequence). CDR3 sequence: CASSFRGGRAYTGELFF. DNA of the CDR3: TGTGCCAGCAGTTTTAGGGGCGGGAGGGCCTACACCGGGGAGCTGTTTTTT.

In its sample, this clone was seen a few times. This chain joins TRBV4-3 and TRBJ2-3, with 11 bases identical to TRBD2. Germline assignment: CDR1 LGHNA and CDR2 YSLEER. V lost 0 bases, J lost 9 bases, and 14 bases stayed unmatched. This CDR3 is built from 18 residues. The CDR3 protein is CASSQDIIGTSGVITQYF. The CDR3 DNA reads TGCGCCAGCAGCCAAGACATCATCGGGACTAGCGGTGTAATAACGCAGTATTTT.

This rearrangement joins TRBV4-1 to TRBJ2-4; D gene ambiguous. Trimming removed 1 base from V and 6 bases from J, with 13 bases in between. The CDR3 covers 15 residues. Germline assignment: CDR1 MGHRA and CDR2 YSYEKL. CDR3: CASSQVVVSGNIQYF. The CDR3 DNA reads as TGCGCCAGCAGCCAAGTAGTCGTGTCAGGAAACATTCAGTACTTC.

V is TRBV4-1 and J is TRBJ2-3; unclear D gene. V was clipped by 1 base and J by 4 bases, with 6 bases between them. The length of the CDR3 is 13 residues. CDR1 is MGHRA, CDR2 YSYEKL, per germline. CDR3 in amino acids: CASSQVGSDTQYF. CDR3 bases: TGCGCCAGCAGCCAAGTGGGTTCAGATACGCAGTATTTT.

The V and J genes are TRBV7-8 and TRBJ2-1; D remains unclear. Looked up from germline, CDR1 is SGHVS and CDR2 is FQNEAQ. The CDR3 has 13 residues. The germline V and J ends were trimmed by 4 bases and 10 bases, with 14 bases remaining between them. Here the CDR3 DNA reads TGTGCCAGCAGCTACAGCCGATCGGAGGAGCAGTTCTTC. Its translation: CASSYSRSEEQFF.

This clone showed up just once. The V gene is TRBV6-6, the J gene TRBJ1-5; D call uncertain. Germline CDR1 is MNHNY and CDR2 is SVGAGI (reference sequence). V was pared by 7 bases and J by 1 base, with 11 bases between. The CDR3 length is 14 residues. CDR3 nucleotide sequence: TGTGCCAGCACCGGAACAATAAGCAATCAGCCCCAGCATTTT. Amino acid sequence: CASTGTISNQPQHF.

J is TRBJ2-7 and V is TRBV7-9, with D possibly called TRBD1 or TRBD2 (5 bases each). V gave up 5 bases and J gave up 6 bases, with 23 bases separating them. The germline V gene has CDR1 SEHNR and CDR2 FQNEAQ (reference sequence). The CDR3 runs to 16 residues. The CDR3 loop reads CASSTTNRGGRLEQYF. In nucleotides, the CDR3 is TGTGCCAGCAGCACTACGAACCGGGGCGGACGGCTCGAGCAGTACTTC.

The rearrangement links TRBV27 to TRBJ2-7, with TRBD1 matching 10 bases. The trim removed 6 bases at V and 3 bases at J, leaving 5 bases unmatched. CDR1 is MNHEY, CDR2 SMNVEV, per germline (reference sequence). The CDR3 is 14 amino acids. The CDR3 region has the DNA TGTGCCAGCAGAGCGGACAGGGGGTACTACGAGCAGTACTTC. Amino acids: CASRADRGYYEQYF.

The genes are TRBV4-1 and TRBJ2-7; TRBD2 agrees at 11 bases. V was clipped by 5 bases and J by 11 bases; unmatched bases: 14. The germline gives CDR1 MGHRA, CDR2 YSYEKL. The CDR3 runs 15 residues. Written as DNA, the CDR3 is TGCGCCAGCAGCGGAATAGCGGGAGGGACTTTGGTGGAGTACTTC. This sequence encodes CASSGIAGGTLVEYF.

The chain links TRBV30 to TRBJ2-7; D tentatively fits TRBD1 or TRBD2 (5 bases each). Germline CDR1 reads GTSNPN; CDR2 reads SVGIG (reference sequence). Trimming shortened V by 7 bases and J by 5 bases, and 21 bases separated the two germline ends. This CDR3 region has 14 residues. CDR3 bases: TGTGCCTTGATTAAAGGGGTAGCGACAGACGAGCAGTACTTC. Translation gives CALIKGVATDEQYF.

V gene TRBV7-9 combines with J gene TRBJ2-1; 15 nucleotides line up with TRBD2. J gave up 10 bases and V 1 base, and 5 bases lay outside the gene matches. The CDR3 length is 16 residues. Germline V gene data show CDR1 as SEHNR and CDR2 as FQNEAQ (reference sequence). CDR3 DNA: TGTGCCAGCAGCTTAGTGGGACTAGCGGGAGGTGGGGAGCAGTTCTTC. Its translation is CASSLVGLAGGGEQFF.

The chain links TRBV19 to TRBJ1-5; tentative D call: TRBD1 (6 bases). Per germline, CDR1 LNHDA and CDR2 SQIVND (reference sequence). V shed 10 bases and J shed 2 bases, with 15 bases lying between them. This CDR3 is built from 14 residues. CDR3 in amino acids: CATRGRSGNQPQHF. CDR3 bases: TGTGCCACCAGGGGTCGGAGTGGCAATCAGCCCCAGCATTTT.

This chain joins TRBV19 and TRBJ1-2, with a weak D call TRBD1 (5 bases). Looked up from germline, CDR1 is LNHDA and CDR2 is SQIVND (reference sequence). Trimming stripped 6 bases from V and 0 bases from J, with 14 bases between. CDR3 length: 15 amino acids. The CDR3 loop is CASSWGLKANYGYTF. CDR3 DNA sequence: TGTGCCAGTAGCTGGGGCCTCAAGGCTAACTATGGCTACACCTTC.

The V call is TRBV6-5, the J call TRBJ2-2; D is unresolved. CDR3 length equals 12 residues. The V gene's germline CDR1 is MNHEY and CDR2 SVGAGI. V gave up 4 bases and J gave up 2 bases, with 2 bases separating them. CDR3 region: CASSSNTGELFF. CDR3 DNA sequence: TGTGCCAGCAGTTCCAACACCGGGGAGCTGTTTTTT.

This chain links TRBV30 with TRBJ2-7; D is possibly TRBD1 (5 bases). Looked up from germline, CDR1 is GTSNPN and CDR2 is SVGIG (reference sequence). Between the trimmed V and J ends, which lost 3 bases and 3 bases, there was a span of 9 bases. The CDR3 runs to 12 residues. CDR3 sequence: CAWSEDNYEQYF. CDR3 DNA sequence: TGTGCCTGGAGCGAGGACAACTACGAGCAGTACTTC. Together with reference TRBV30 and TRBJ2-7, the CDR3 gives the full variable domain: SQTIHQWPATLVQPVGSPLSLECTVEGTSNPNLYWYRQAAGRGLQLLFYSVGIGQISSEVPQNLSASRPQDRQFILSSKKLLLSDSGFYLCAWSEDNYEQYFGPGTRLTVT.

This clone was observed a handful of times. The rearrangement links TRBV7-6 to TRBJ2-2; D perhaps matches TRBD2 (6 bases). V lost 5 bases to trimming and J lost 7 bases, with 17 bases between them. The CDR3 spans 15 residues. Germline V gene lookup returns CDR1 SGHVS and CDR2 FNYEAQ. CDR3 region: CASSPEGDPGGELFF. CDR3 bases: TGTGCCAGCAGCCCGGAGGGAGACCCGGGCGGGGAGCTGTTTTTT.

The chain couples TRBV28 to TRBJ2-7; a weak D match, TRBD2 (5 bases). Germline V gene sequence: CDR1 MDHEN, CDR2 SYDVKM. The CDR3 totals 14 residues. V lost 3 bases, J lost 5 bases, and 14 bases lay in between. Here the CDR3 DNA reads TGTGCCAGCAGTTTTCAACGGGGAATGGACGAGCAGTACTTC. Its protein product is CASSFQRGMDEQYF.

The V and J genes are TRBV7-9 and TRBJ2-7; TRBD1 aligns across 9 bases. The CDR3 is 15 amino acids. Looked up from germline, CDR1 is SEHNR and CDR2 is FQNEAQ (reference sequence). Trimming took 5 bases from V and 5 from J; bases not matched to a gene: 10. The CDR3 coding sequence is TGTGCCAGCAGCCCCGGAAGGACAGGGGACGACGAGCAGTACTTC. Its protein is CASSPGRTGDDEQYF.